Shown below are 18 T cell receptor delta chains from a single sample sequenced in a study of human gamma delta and Vdelta1 T cells. TCRdb repeated clone calling on the PCR reads with CATT. The repertoire holds about 1,400 delta-chain clones, with about 42% as singletons. The sample comprised Vdelta1 gamma-delta T cells from blood. All receptors derive from a human donor in good health.

Comment on this clone: A single base is all that separates this from a far larger clone, so a read error is likely. The chain employs TRDV1 and TRDJ1; 8 bases are shared with TRDD3. The CDR3 totals 21 residues. Germline V gene data show CDR1 as TSWWSYY and CDR2 as QGS. The junction had 23 bases not matched to a gene; V was cut back by 5 bases and J by 0 bases. CDR3 bases: TGTGCTCTTGGGAAAGGGATTATAGGGGGGATATCTCATCCGTACACCGATAAACTCATCTTT. This translates into CALGKGIIGGISHPYTDKLIF.

This clone is large within its sample. This CDR3 is also generated by other DNA sequences in the sample. This chain joins TRDV1 and TRDJ1; 9 nucleotides line up with TRDD3. V shed 2 bases, J shed 11 bases, and the junction held 15 bases outside the gene matches. Germline assignment: CDR1 TSWWSYY and CDR2 QGS. The CDR3 loop spans 16 amino acids. CDR3: CALGEGLPMGDMMLIF. Written as DNA, the CDR3 is TGTGCTCTTGGGGAAGGCCTCCCCATGGGGGATATGATGCTCATCTTT.

Notes on this clone: A far larger clone lies a single base away; this is likely a read error. The chain employs TRDV1 and TRDJ2, with D unclear. CDR3 size: 17 residues. V was clipped by 5 bases and J by 9 bases, with 25 bases between them. Germline V CDR1 and CDR2: TSWWSYY, QGS. The CDR3 DNA reads as TGTGCTCTTGGGAAGCGACAATGGCGACCCCCTCCAACACAACTCTTCTTT. It codes for CALGKRQWRPPPTQLFF.

This clone was seen a few times. V is TRDV1 and J is TRDJ1; TRDD3 matches 8 bases. The CDR3 has 18 amino acids. The junction had 13 bases not matched to a gene; V was cut back by 4 bases and J by 0 bases. From germline, CDR1 is TSWWSYY and CDR2 QGS. In nucleotides, the CDR3 is TGTGCTCTTGGGGGCCAGAGGGGGGATAACCCATACACCGATAAACTCATCTTT. Translated: CALGGQRGDNPYTDKLIF.

This clone is medium-sized (0.01 to 0.1%) within its sample. J is TRDJ1 and V is TRDV1; 9 bases are a match to TRDD3. The CDR3 totals 18 residues. The germline gives CDR1 TSWWSYY, CDR2 QGS. Trimming at V came to 1 base and at J to 0 bases, leaving 9 bases not matched to a gene. DNA for the CDR3: TGTGCTCTTGGGGAACCGGCTTACTGGGGGAGCTACACCGATAAACTCATCTTT. Residues: CALGEPAYWGSYTDKLIF.

This clone is medium-sized in the sample. The chain recombines TRDV1 with TRDJ1, with 8 bases matching TRDD3. The germline V gene has CDR1 TSWWSYY and CDR2 QGS. J lost 0 bases, V lost 6 bases, and 21 bases had no gene match. This CDR3 is built from 20 residues. The CDR3 protein is CALGDGRLTGGFIYTDKLIF. The CDR3 DNA is TGTGCTCTTGGCGATGGACGCCTAACTGGGGGTTTTATTTACACCGATAAACTCATCTTT.

A word on this clone: A far larger clone differs by one base, so this is likely a read error. The chain is built from TRDV1 and TRDJ1; TRDD3 matches at 13 bases. The germline CDR1 and CDR2 sequences are TSWWSYY and QGS. This CDR3 spans 25 amino acids. V shed 4 bases and J 3 bases; nucleotides not matched to a gene: 32. DNA for the CDR3: TGTGCTCTTGGGGCTCAAAGGAGTTCCTATCGTACTGGGGGATACGCGCTGGGCTCTCCCGATAAACTCATCTTT. Its protein is CALGAQRSSYRTGGYALGSPDKLIF.

The chain recombines TRDV1 with TRDJ1, with D maybe TRDD3 (6 bases). The CDR3 length is 21 residues. Germline V gene data show CDR1 as TSWWSYY and CDR2 as QGS. Trimming took off 1 base at V and 0 bases at J, with 27 bases between the two ends. The chain's CDR3 is CALGEPASFWGSRLYTDKLIF. In DNA, the CDR3 is TGTGCTCTTGGGGAACCAGCCTCCTTTTGGGGATCCCGCCTGTACACCGATAAACTCATCTTT.

This clone showed up just a few times. Given a much more abundant clone one base away, this may be a read error. This CDR3 is also generated by other DNA sequences in the sample. The chain carries TRDV1 and TRDJ1; D call uncertain. The V end lost 2 bases, the J end lost 4 bases, and 20 bases lay between the germline ends. The CDR3 length is 17 residues. Germline V gene lookup returns CDR1 TSWWSYY and CDR2 QGS. The CDR3 DNA is TGTGCTCTTGGGGAAGCCCCGGTCTCCCCCGATGGCGATAAACTCATCTTT. This sequence encodes CALGEAPVSPDGDKLIF.

Details on this clone: A single base is all that separates this from a far larger clone, so a read error is likely. The chain couples TRDV1 to TRDJ1; D may be TRDD3 (6 bases). Between the trimmed V and J ends, which lost 3 bases and 8 bases, there was a span of 31 bases. Germline V CDR1 and CDR2: TSWWSYY, QGS. The CDR3 consists of 19 residues. CDR3 sequence (DNA): TGTGCTCTTGGGGAGTTCTATGGCCTGTCACAGAGGTCTGGGGTAAAACTCATCTTT. Translating it yields CALGEFYGLSQRSGVKLIF.

This clone rates as large (0.1 to 1%). The V and J genes are TRDV1 and TRDJ1; TRDD3 agrees at 9 bases. The CDR3 loop spans 21 amino acids. Trimming cost V 1 base and J 0 bases; bases outside gene matches: 18. The germline CDR1 and CDR2 sequences are TSWWSYY and QGS. The CDR3 DNA reads as TGTGCTCTTGGGGAACGGGAGGCTGGGGGATCCCGGGGAGCGAACACCGATAAACTCATCTTT. Its protein is CALGEREAGGSRGANTDKLIF.

This clone was detected a few times. This chain links TRDV1 with TRDJ1; the match to TRDD3 covers 12 bases. CDR1 is TSWWSYY, CDR2 QGS, per germline. The CDR3 loop spans 20 amino acids. Trimming took 0 bases from V and 2 from J; bases not matched to a gene: 13. The CDR3 bases are TGTGCTCTTGGGGAACTCTGGCGTCGGTCTGGGGGATACGATACCGATAAACTCATCTTT. This gives the protein CALGELWRRSGGYDTDKLIF.

As to this clone: With a much larger clone just one base away, this may be a read error. Distinct nucleotide sequences in the sample also encode this CDR3. The chain recombines TRDV1 with TRDJ3; 13 bases line up with TRDD3. The germline V gene encodes CDR1 TSWWSYY and CDR2 QGS. The CDR3 consists of 24 residues. In DNA form, the CDR3 reads TGTGCTCTTGGGGACTACCGCTTCCGCCTCGAACTGGGGGATACGTCCTGGGACACCCGGCAGATGTTTTTC. This gives the protein CALGDYRFRLELGDTSWDTRQMFF.

Regarding this clone: A far larger clone differs by one base, so this is likely a read error. Other DNA sequences within the sample encode an identical CDR3. The chain couples TRAV36/DV7 to TRDJ3; maybe TRDD3 (10 bases). The CDR3 runs 22 residues. Germline CDR1 and CDR2: VTNFRS and LTSSGIE (reference sequence). The germline V and J ends were trimmed by 5 bases and 4 bases, with 34 bases remaining between them. This chain's CDR3 is CAVPTLPTPAGGYAWDTRQMFF. In nucleotides, the CDR3 is TGTGCTGTACCGACCCTTCCTACGCCAGCTGGGGGATATGCTTGGGACACCCGACAGATGTTTTTC.

Comment on this clone: This sequence may be a read error, since a much larger clone differs from it by one base. The chain combines TRDV1 with TRDJ1; 12 bases fit TRDD3. The germline V gene encodes CDR1 TSWWSYY and CDR2 QGS. J lost 0 bases, V lost 0 bases, and 17 bases had no gene match. This CDR3 is built from 22 residues. The CDR3 DNA reads as TGTGCTCTTGGGGAACTTTATCCCCCAGACTGGGGGATACTGGAGCACACCGATAAACTCATCTTT. This gives the protein CALGELYPPDWGILEHTDKLIF.

Remarks on this clone: A far larger clone is off by one base, so a read error is likely. V and J are TRDV1 and TRDJ1; 7 bases line up with TRDD3. Germline CDR1 TSWWSYY, CDR2 QGS. The V gene end was trimmed by 3 bases and the J gene end by 6 bases; junction bases not matched to a gene: 13. This CDR3 has 16 amino acids. The CDR3 here is CALGDAILGEDHKLIF. CDR3 coding DNA: TGTGCTCTTGGGGACGCCATCTTGGGGGAGGACCATAAACTCATCTTT.

Concerning this clone itself: Mismatch with germline at one junction end may stem from a read error. Other DNA sequences in this sample translate to the same CDR3. The chain joins TRDV1 to TRDJ1, with D perhaps matching TRDD3 (6 bases). Germline assignment: CDR1 TSWWSYY and CDR2 QGS. The length of the CDR3 is 25 residues. The CDR3: CALGELACSQSANGATWPYTDKLIF. As DNA, the CDR3 is TGTGCTCTGGGGGAACTAGCATGTAGTCAGTCCGCCAATGGCGCTACGTGGCCATACACCGATAAACTCATCTTT.

Judged by abundance, this clone is large. Other DNA sequences within the sample encode an identical CDR3. This chain joins TRDV1 and TRDJ1; 12 positions agree with TRDD3. The CDR3 loop spans 25 amino acids. V shed 1 base, J shed 1 base, and the junction held 28 bases outside the gene matches. Per germline, CDR1 TSWWSYY and CDR2 QGS. CDR3 DNA: TGTGCTCTTGGGGAACAGGGATATTCTTTCCTAGCAACTTGGCTGGGGGATACGCCCACCGATAAACTCATCTTT. It yields the protein CALGEQGYSFLATWLGDTPTDKLIF.